Listed below are T cell receptor beta chains from one sample, sequenced in a study of cytomegalovirus exposure and HLA in healthy donors. Repertoires were generated with immunoSEQ multiplex PCR, while TCRdb's copy carries only in-frame clones and drops some. This repertoire includes over 100,000 clones. The sample taken for sequencing was PBMCs. The receptors were sampled from a man between 18 and 29 years old in good health and CMV-seronegative. Each CDR3 is given with its conserved first and last residue. D genes are given only for firm matches.

D gene: TRBD1
V gene: TRBV9
J gene: TRBJ1-1
CDR3 protein: CASSLLPGQPAFF
CDR3 DNA: TGTGCCAGCAGCTTACTCCCGGGACAGCCGGCTTTCTTT

D gene: TRBD1
V gene: TRBV5-4
J gene: TRBJ1-1
CDR3 protein: CASSRDRYTEAFF
CDR3 DNA: TGTGCCAGCAGCAGGGACAGATACACTGAAGCTTTCTTT

D gene: TRBD1
V gene: TRBV29-1
J gene: TRBJ2-7
CDR3 protein: CSVEGAGQGFEQYF
CDR3 DNA: TGCAGCGTTGAAGGGGCGGGACAGGGATTCGAGCAGTACTTC

D gene: NA
V gene: TRBV19
J gene: TRBJ2-1
CDR3 protein: CASSGSTLSSYNEQFF
CDR3 DNA: TGTGCCAGTAGTGGGTCGACTCTTAGCTCCTACAATGAGCAGTTCTTC

D gene: NA
V gene: TRBV28
J gene: TRBJ1-1
CDR3 protein: CASSFFSARLNTEAFF
CDR3 DNA: TGTGCCAGCAGTTTCTTCTCCGCCCGGTTGAACACTGAAGCTTTCTTT

D gene: TRBD2
V gene: TRBV7-3
J gene: TRBJ2-1
CDR3 protein: CASSLTSGGSSYNEQFF
CDR3 DNA: TGTGCCAGCAGCCTAACTAGCGGGGGTTCCTCCTACAATGAGCAGTTCTTC

D gene: NA
V gene: TRBV5-8
J gene: TRBJ1-5
CDR3 protein: CASTPGARDGNQPQHF
CDR3 DNA: TGTGCCAGCACACCAGGGGCTCGGGATGGCAATCAGCCCCAGCATTTT

D gene: NA
V gene: TRBV5-1
J gene: TRBJ1-1
CDR3 protein: CASSLDPGSAEAFF
CDR3 DNA: TGCGCCAGCAGCTTGGATCCAGGGTCCGCTGAAGCTTTCTTT

D gene: TRBD2
V gene: TRBV9
J gene: TRBJ2-7
CDR3 protein: CASSVDKAGGSTTYEQYF
CDR3 DNA: TGTGCCAGCAGCGTAGATAAAGCGGGAGGGTCAACAACCTACGAGCAGTACTTC

D gene: TRBD1
V gene: TRBV28
J gene: TRBJ1-5
CDR3 protein: CASSLGAGQGGNQPQHF
CDR3 DNA: TGTGCCAGCAGTTTAGGGGCCGGACAGGGAGGGAATCAGCCCCAGCATTTT

D gene: TRBD1
V gene: TRBV15
J gene: TRBJ1-5
CDR3 protein: CATSRGTGSNQPQHF
CDR3 DNA: TGTGCCACCAGCAGGGGGACAGGGAGCAATCAGCCCCAGCATTTT

D gene: NA
V gene: TRBV28
J gene: TRBJ1-2
CDR3 protein: CASSGGHPANYGYTF
CDR3 DNA: TGTGCCAGCAGTGGCGGACACCCAGCTAACTATGGCTACACCTTC

D gene: NA
V gene: TRBV7-2
J gene: TRBJ2-1
CDR3 protein: CASTPGNEQFF
CDR3 DNA: TGTGCCAGTACACCTGGCAATGAGCAGTTCTTC

D gene: TRBD2
V gene: TRBV27
J gene: TRBJ2-7
CDR3 protein: CASSPRLAGGQEQYF
CDR3 DNA: TGTGCCAGCAGTCCCAGACTAGCGGGGGGGCAGGAGCAGTACTTC

D gene: TRBD1
V gene: TRBV7-9
J gene: TRBJ1-5
CDR3 protein: CASSTGGERGQPQHF
CDR3 DNA: TGTGCCAGCAGCACAGGGGGAGAGCGCGGGCAGCCCCAGCATTTT

D gene: NA
V gene: TRBV28
J gene: TRBJ1-2
CDR3 protein: CASSFLGAQTGYTF
CDR3 DNA: TGTGCCAGCAGTTTTTTGGGGGCTCAGACTGGCTACACCTTC

D gene: NA
V gene: TRBV9
J gene: TRBJ2-7
CDR3 protein: CASSAMGLSYEQYF
CDR3 DNA: TGTGCCAGCAGCGCGATGGGCCTCTCCTACGAGCAGTACTTC

D gene: NA
V gene: TRBV5-1
J gene: TRBJ2-1
CDR3 protein: CASSGTTIHNEQFF
CDR3 DNA: TGCGCCAGCAGCGGAACCACTATCCACAATGAGCAGTTCTTC

D gene: TRBD2
V gene: TRBV28
J gene: TRBJ2-7
CDR3 protein: CASRTLGREGEYF
CDR3 DNA: TGTGCCAGCAGAACCCTAGGGCGGGAGGGCGAGTACTTC

D gene: TRBD2
V gene: TRBV7-2
J gene: TRBJ2-3
CDR3 protein: CASSLAGRGGPDTQYF
CDR3 DNA: TGTGCCAGCAGCCTCGCAGGGCGGGGGGGCCCAGATACGCAGTATTTT

D gene: TRBD1
V gene: TRBV7-9
J gene: TRBJ1-1
CDR3 protein: CASGLNRGPPLNTEAFF
CDR3 DNA: TGTGCCAGCGGACTGAACAGGGGACCCCCTTTGAACACTGAAGCTTTCTTT

D gene: NA
V gene: TRBV2
J gene: TRBJ2-1
CDR3 protein: CASKGGNNEQFF
CDR3 DNA: TGTGCCAGCAAGGGAGGTAACAATGAGCAGTTCTTC

D gene: TRBD1
V gene: TRBV5-1
J gene: TRBJ2-2
CDR3 protein: CASSLAGTGGTGELFF
CDR3 DNA: TGCGCCAGCAGCTTGGCCGGGACAGGGGGCACCGGGGAGCTGTTTTTT

D gene: TRBD1
V gene: TRBV6-6
J gene: TRBJ2-7
CDR3 protein: CASSSGTALYEQYF
CDR3 DNA: TGTGCCAGCAGTTCCGGGACAGCCCTCTACGAGCAGTACTTC

D gene: NA
V gene: TRBV6-5
J gene: TRBJ2-1
CDR3 protein: CASSWAGTSRNEQFF
CDR3 DNA: TGTGCCAGCAGTTGGGCCGGCACCAGCAGGAATGAGCAGTTCTTC

D gene: TRBD2
V gene: TRBV10-3
J gene: TRBJ2-2
CDR3 protein: CAISTSGVNTGELFF
CDR3 DNA: TGTGCCATCAGCACTAGCGGGGTCAACACCGGGGAGCTGTTTTTT

D gene: NA
V gene: TRBV29-1
J gene: TRBJ2-7
CDR3 protein: CSVGTHSYEQYF
CDR3 DNA: TGCAGCGTTGGAACCCACTCCTACGAGCAGTACTTC

D gene: NA
V gene: TRBV18
J gene: TRBJ1-1
CDR3 protein: CASSRSGNTEAFF
CDR3 DNA: TGTGCCAGCTCTAGATCCGGGAACACTGAAGCTTTCTTT

D gene: NA
V gene: TRBV7-2
J gene: TRBJ2-7
CDR3 protein: CASSIRSSDEQYF
CDR3 DNA: TGTGCCAGCAGCATACGATCTAGCGATGAGCAGTACTTC

D gene: NA
V gene: TRBV21-1
J gene: TRBJ1-2
CDR3 protein: CASSKRYGYTF
CDR3 DNA: TGTGCCAGCAGCAAACGCTATGGCTACACCTTC

D gene: NA
V gene: TRBV13
J gene: TRBJ2-1
CDR3 protein: CASSLGGVPYNEQFF
CDR3 DNA: TGTGCCAGCAGCTTAGGCGGGGTCCCCTACAATGAGCAGTTCTTC

D gene: NA
V gene: TRBV18
J gene: TRBJ2-7
CDR3 protein: CASSPPIQGGEQYF
CDR3 DNA: TGTGCCAGCTCACCACCTATCCAGGGTGGCGAGCAGTACTTC

D gene: TRBD2
V gene: TRBV5-4
J gene: TRBJ2-7
CDR3 protein: CASSAAGSGNPYEQYF
CDR3 DNA: TGTGCCAGCAGCGCCGCCGGTAGCGGGAACCCCTACGAGCAGTACTTC

D gene: TRBD1
V gene: TRBV30
J gene: TRBJ2-6
CDR3 protein: CAWSGPGQLVSGANVLTF
CDR3 DNA: TGTGCCTGGAGTGGACCGGGACAGCTCGTCTCTGGGGCCAACGTCCTGACTTTC

D gene: TRBD1
V gene: TRBV19
J gene: TRBJ1-6
CDR3 protein: CASTNRGLRSPLHF
CDR3 DNA: TGTGCCAGTACAAACAGGGGGCTGCGGTCACCCCTCCACTTT

D gene: NA
V gene: TRBV28
J gene: TRBJ2-3
CDR3 protein: CASSLFGTLSTDTQYF
CDR3 DNA: TGTGCCAGCAGTTTATTCGGGACACTAAGCACAGATACGCAGTATTTT

D gene: NA
V gene: TRBV7-8
J gene: TRBJ2-3
CDR3 protein: CASSPEQGITDTQYF
CDR3 DNA: TGTGCCAGCAGCCCCGAACAGGGAATTACAGATACGCAGTATTTT

D gene: NA
V gene: TRBV6-5
J gene: TRBJ1-2
CDR3 protein: CASSYSQGGGYTF
CDR3 DNA: TGTGCCAGCAGTTACTCGCAGGGAGGGGGCTACACCTTC

D gene: NA
V gene: TRBV28
J gene: TRBJ2-2
CDR3 protein: CASSTPSGENTGELFF
CDR3 DNA: TGTGCCAGCAGTACCCCCTCCGGGGAGAACACCGGGGAGCTGTTTTTT

D gene: NA
V gene: TRBV11-2
J gene: TRBJ1-1
CDR3 protein: CASSLGFRVEAFF
CDR3 DNA: TGTGCCAGCAGCTTAGGGTTCAGGGTCGAAGCTTTCTTT

D gene: NA
V gene: TRBV11-3
J gene: TRBJ2-5
CDR3 protein: CASRRGSAYQETQYF
CDR3 DNA: TGTGCCAGCAGACGTGGTAGCGCCTATCAAGAGACCCAGTACTTC

D gene: NA
V gene: TRBV4-2
J gene: TRBJ1-5
CDR3 protein: CASSHEINQPQHF
CDR3 DNA: TGTGCCAGCAGCCATGAGATCAATCAGCCCCAGCATTTT

D gene: TRBD1
V gene: TRBV9
J gene: TRBJ2-1
CDR3 protein: CASSTTDRGQQEQFF
CDR3 DNA: TGTGCCAGCAGCACGACCGACAGGGGGCAACAAGAGCAGTTCTTC

D gene: TRBD1
V gene: TRBV28
J gene: TRBJ2-1
CDR3 protein: CASSIRTGGKFF
CDR3 DNA: TGTGCCAGCAGTATACGGACAGGGGGGAAGTTCTTC

D gene: TRBD2
V gene: TRBV6-5
J gene: TRBJ2-1
CDR3 protein: CASLGLVGEQFF
CDR3 DNA: TGTGCCAGCTTGGGACTAGTCGGTGAGCAGTTCTTC

D gene: NA
V gene: TRBV19
J gene: TRBJ1-5
CDR3 protein: CATCHRVNQPQHF
CDR3 DNA: TGTGCCACCTGCCACAGGGTCAATCAGCCCCAGCATTTT

D gene: TRBD2
V gene: TRBV5-1
J gene: TRBJ2-7
CDR3 protein: CASSLGTSDYEQYF
CDR3 DNA: TGCGCCAGCAGCCTAGGGACTAGCGACTACGAGCAGTACTTC

D gene: TRBD1
V gene: TRBV9
J gene: TRBJ1-2
CDR3 protein: CASSLGQENYGYTF
CDR3 DNA: TGTGCCAGCAGCTTGGGACAGGAGAACTATGGCTACACCTTC

D gene: TRBD1
V gene: TRBV4-3
J gene: TRBJ1-5
CDR3 protein: CASSPGTGVNQPQHF
CDR3 DNA: TGCGCCAGCAGCCCGGGGACAGGGGTCAATCAGCCCCAGCATTTT